A selection of T cell receptor beta chains follows, all from one sample in a study of T cells after yellow fever vaccination. TCRdb analysed the 5' RACE reads with MiXCR anew, one entry per CDR3 protein. The sample comprises around 400,000 distinct CDR3 sequences, about 9.9% of which are singletons, and more than 15% rests with the top ten. The source was PBMCs, collected on the day of the first yellow fever vaccination. All receptors come from a man between 18 and 29 years old who received the YFV17D yellow fever vaccine. Each CDR3 is given with its conserved first and last residue. D genes are given only for firm matches. Some rows have no size entry. The others give once, few or many, or a class for an expanded clone.

DNA,CDR3,D,J,length,size,V
TGTGCCACCGGACGACGCAGCGGGGGCTACAATGAGCAGTTCTTC,CATGRRSGGYNEQFF,TRBD2,TRBJ2-1,15,.,TRBV7-2
TGCGCCAGCAGCTTGGGGACAGACCACACAGATACGCAGTATTTT,CASSLGTDHTDTQYF,.,TRBJ2-3,15,.,TRBV5-1
TGTGCCAGCAGTTACGCCGGGACCCCTAAGGAGACCCAGTACTTC,CASSYAGTPKETQYF,.,TRBJ2-5,15,many,TRBV6-5
TGTGCCAGCAGTTACGGAGGGCTTGGTGAAAAACTGTTTTTT,CASSYGGLGEKLFF,.,TRBJ1-4,14,few,TRBV6-5
TGTGCCAGCAGCTTAAATTACCCAGGGTATGAGCAGTTCTTC,CASSLNYPGYEQFF,.,TRBJ2-1,14,few,TRBV7-9
TGTGCCTGGTCGAAACAGGGCCGAGAGACCCAGTACTTC,CAWSKQGRETQYF,.,TRBJ2-5,13,.,TRBV30
TGCTGTGCTAGAGATAGGAACCCAGAGAACACCGGGGAGCTGTTTTTT,CCARDRNPENTGELFF,.,TRBJ2-2,16,.,TRBV20-1
TGCGCCAGCAGCCAAGGGCCTGGAGTTACAGGGGGTGAAAACACCATATATTTT,CASSQGPGVTGGENTIYF,TRBD1,TRBJ1-3,18,.,TRBV4-1
TGCGCCAGCAGCCAAGACCCAGGGGGCAATCAGCCCCAGCATTTT,CASSQDPGGNQPQHF,.,TRBJ1-5,15,few,TRBV4-3
TGTGCCAGCAGCCCACCCCCCTGGAGGATGAGTACAGATACGCAGTATTTT,CASSPPPWRMSTDTQYF,.,TRBJ2-3,17,.,TRBV7-9
TGCAGTGCTAGACAGGGAAACTACAATGAGCAGTTCTTC,CSARQGNYNEQFF,.,TRBJ2-1,13,.,TRBV20-1
TGCGCCAGCAGCCAAGCGAATATGGGACTGTCCACCGGGGAGCTGTTTTTT,CASSQANMGLSTGELFF,.,TRBJ2-2,17,.,TRBV4-1
TGCGCCAGCAGCCAATTTACAGGGGACACCGGGGAGCTGTTTTTT,CASSQFTGDTGELFF,TRBD1,TRBJ2-2,15,.,TRBV4-3
TGCGCCAGCAGCATGGTAGAGCAGAACACCGGGGAGCTGTTTTTT,CASSMVEQNTGELFF,.,TRBJ2-2,15,.,TRBV5-1
TGTGCCAGCAGCACCGATGGGCGTATCCAAGAGACCCAGTACTTC,CASSTDGRIQETQYF,.,TRBJ2-5,15,few,TRBV5-5
TGTGCCAGCAGTATGACAGGCCCAATCGACACTGAAGCTTTCTTT,CASSMTGPIDTEAFF,.,TRBJ1-1,15,few,TRBV12-3/TRBV12-4
TGCGCCAGCAGCCAAGAAGCCGCGGCCCCGGGGGCTTTCTTT,CASSQEAAAPGAFF,.,TRBJ1-1,14,few,TRBV4-3
TGTGCCAGCAGCTTGGGGTCGGACAACATGAACACTGAAGCTTTCTTT,CASSLGSDNMNTEAFF,.,TRBJ1-1,16,.,TRBV5-4
TGTGCCAGCAGCCTTCAAACGAACACCGGGGAGCTGTTTTTT,CASSLQTNTGELFF,.,TRBJ2-2,14,few,TRBV11-2
TGTGCCAGCAGGCCGGGACAGAGCTCCTACGAGCAGTACTTC,CASRPGQSSYEQYF,TRBD1,TRBJ2-7,14,few,TRBV2
TGTGCCAGCTCACCATTTAACAGGGAGGTCGAAGCTTTCTTT,CASSPFNREVEAFF,.,TRBJ1-1,14,few,TRBV18
TGTGCCAGCAGTTCAGCCGGAGGCCATCAGCCCCAGCATTTT,CASSSAGGHQPQHF,.,TRBJ1-5,14,.,TRBV5-6
TGCGCCAGCAGCTTCGGGACAGACAAAACCCAGCAGTACTTC,CASSFGTDKTQQYF,TRBD1,TRBJ2-7,14,many,TRBV5-1
TGTGCCAGCAGTTACAGGGGAGATGGCTACACCTTC,CASSYRGDGYTF,.,TRBJ1-2,12,few,TRBV6-2/TRBV6-3
TGTGCCAGCAGCGTAGCTGGGAACAGGTTCAATGAGCAGTTCTTC,CASSVAGNRFNEQFF,.,TRBJ2-1,15,few,TRBV9
TGTGCCAGCAGTCCCATAACGACAGGGGGAGAGACCCAGTACTTC,CASSPITTGGETQYF,TRBD1,TRBJ2-5,15,.,TRBV5-5
TGCGCCAGCACCTCATTGGGGGCCGGTGGCTATGGCTACACCTTC,CASTSLGAGGYGYTF,.,TRBJ1-2,15,few,TRBV5-1